The 8 T cell receptor beta chains below were found in one sample sequenced in a study of cytomegalovirus exposure and HLA in healthy donors listed by TCRdb under 2017. Library construction relied on the immunoSEQ multiplex PCR assay. A mixture of 60 forward primers for TCR Vbeta segments and 13 reverse primers for TCR Jbeta segments was used in the multiplex PCR. TCRdb retrieved this table from immuneACCESS and kept in-frame rearrangements only. Not all clones are present; in checked studies, unresolved V genes account for under half, and no reason is known for the remainder. A total of under 200,000 clones appear in this sample, about 70% of them only once. The leading ten clones occupy 4% to 5.5% of the sample. The sample comprised PBMCs. All receptors derive from a woman aged 18 to 35 in good health and CMV-seropositive.

The count of this clone is one. The chain joins TRBV25-1 to TRBJ1-2; 7 bases are a match to TRBD1. The CDR3 totals 17 residues. V shed 6 bases, J shed 1 base, and the junction held 14 bases outside the gene matches. Germline V gene lookup returns CDR1 MGHDK and CDR2 SYGVNS. Here the CDR3 reads CASSSPGQPFFNYGYTF. The CDR3 DNA is TGTGCCAGCAGCAGCCCGGGACAGCCTTTCTTTAACTATGGCTACACCTTC.

This clone was counted a few times. As DNA, the CDR3 is TGTGCCAGCAGGAAGCAGGGAAAGGGCACAGATACGCAGTATTTT. This sequence encodes CASRKQGKGTDTQYF. The chain recombines TRBV27 with TRBJ2-3; D possibly corresponds to TRBD1 (5 bases). Germline lookup yields CDR1 MNHEY and CDR2 SMNVEV (reference sequence). Trimming left V 6 bases short and J 1 base short, with 14 bases between. This CDR3 region has 15 residues.

This sequence joins TRBV19 and TRBJ2-2; D call uncertain. V was trimmed by 11 bases and J by 1 base, leaving 11 bases between them. CDR1 LNHDA and CDR2 SQIVND come from the germline V gene (reference sequence). This CDR3 has 13 residues. The CDR3 loop is CAPPRQNTGELFF. CDR3 in DNA: TGTGCCCCCCCGAGACAGAACACCGGGGAGCTGTTTTTT.

This clone turned up a few times. V and J are TRBV7-8 and TRBJ1-1, with D possibly being TRBD1 (6 bases). CDR1 and CDR2 (germline): SGHVS, FQNEAQ. Trimming took off 0 bases at V and 5 bases at J, with 13 bases between the two ends. CDR3 length: 15 amino acids. The CDR3 sequence is CASSLAQGSGTEAFF. For the CDR3, the DNA is TGTGCCAGCAGCTTAGCGCAGGGGTCGGGAACTGAAGCTTTCTTT.

This clone was recorded only once. DNA for the CDR3: TGCAGCGCCTATCGTGGACAGGGCTACGAGCAGTACTTC. It yields the protein CSAYRGQGYEQYF. The chain carries TRBV29-1 and TRBJ2-7; 8 positions match TRBD1. After removal of 7 bases from V and 3 bases from J, the junction contained 8 bases not matched to a gene. This CDR3 comprises 13 residues. The V gene's germline CDR1 is SQVTM and CDR2 ANQGSEA.

This clone occurred a few times. The chain employs TRBV2 and TRBJ1-1, with 7 nucleotides matching TRBD1. J was trimmed by 11 bases and V by 6 bases; bases with no gene match: 6. The CDR3 has 11 residues. The germline CDR1 and CDR2 sequences are SNHLY and FYNNEI. Written as DNA, the CDR3 is TGTGCCAGCAGCTCAACAGGGGTGGCTTTCTTT. Its protein is CASSSTGVAFF.

Here the CDR3 reads CASSDPGGRYEQYF. CDR3 bases: TGTGCCAGTTCTGATCCAGGGGGCAGGTACGAGCAGTACTTC. The chain employs TRBV19 and TRBJ2-7; 8 nucleotides match TRBD1. The CDR3 spans 14 residues. With V trimmed by 8 bases and J by 4 bases, 10 bases remained unmatched. Germline CDR1 LNHDA, CDR2 SQIVND (reference sequence). The full variable domain, its missing parts supplied by reference TRBV19 and TRBJ2-7, is DGGITQSPKYLFRKEGQNVTLSCEQNLNHDAMYWYRQDPGQGLRLIYYSQIVNDFQKGDIAEGYSVSREKKESFPLTVTSAQKNPTAFYLCASSDPGGRYEQYFGPGTRLTVT.

In its sample, this clone was seen a few times. V gene TRBV10-3 combines with J gene TRBJ1-5, with D maybe TRBD1 (5 bases). Germline-derived CDR1 and CDR2 are ENHRY and SYGVKD. The CDR3 length is 14 residues. V was pared by 8 bases and J by 5 bases, with 16 bases between. CDR3 sequence (DNA): TGTGCCATCTCCGCGGGGCATGTCGATCAGCCCCAGCATTTT. This gives the protein CAISAGHVDQPQHF.